Following are 5 T cell receptor beta chains from one sample sequenced in a study of vaccination effects on CD4 cells after COVID-19. Sequencing used immunoSEQ multiplex PCR; TCRdb keeps in-frame clones, though not all of them. The sample has 70,000 or so clones; under 85% are singletons. These receptors' antigens are unknown. Expansion of antigen-specific CD4+ T cells with viral peptide pools was carried out by the ViraFEST assay before sequencing. Researchers isolated CD4+ T cells once approximately eleven days of culture had elapsed. Neither prior SARS-CoV-2 infection nor positive nucleocapsid antibodies were present in the vaccine recipients. This specimen consisted of CD4+ T cells from PBMCs cultured with HCoV-NL63 spike peptides, obtained before COVID-19 vaccination. The origin of the receptors is a human donor who received a COVID-19 vaccine.

The chain links TRBV19 to TRBJ1-6; no reliable D call. Trimming stripped 8 bases from V and 5 bases from J, with 10 bases between. CDR1 and CDR2 (germline): LNHDA, SQIVND (reference sequence). The CDR3 loop spans 13 amino acids. The CDR3 DNA reads as TGTGCCAGTGGCGGGCAGAATAATTCACCCCTCCACTTT. Its protein product is CASGGQNNSPLHF.

J is TRBJ2-1 and V is TRBV29-1; a weak D match, TRBD1 (6 bases). The ends were cut back, 5 bases at V and 3 bases at J, with 14 bases in the middle. The germline V gene has CDR1 SQVTM and CDR2 ANQGSEA. This CDR3 is 14 amino acids long. The CDR3 is CSVSRDIDYNEQFF. In DNA, the CDR3 is TGCAGCGTTTCCCGGGACATAGACTACAATGAGCAGTTCTTC.

The chain combines TRBV2 with TRBJ1-6; 7 nucleotides line up with TRBD1. This CDR3 comprises 15 residues. CDR1 and CDR2 from the germline V gene are SNHLY and FYNNEI. With V trimmed by 5 bases and J by 7 bases, 8 bases remained unmatched. The CDR3 region is CASSLYRGGNSPLHF. The CDR3 DNA reads TGTGCCAGCAGTCTTTACAGGGGAGGGAATTCACCCCTCCACTTT.

The V call is TRBV7-3, the J call TRBJ1-1; D is undetermined. This CDR3 comprises 13 residues. Germline V lookup: CDR1 SGHTA, CDR2 FQGTGA. The V gene lost 5 bases and the J gene lost 11 bases, with 18 bases spanning the gap. Written as DNA, the CDR3 is TGTGCCAGCAGCCCCACCACCGGGGAGACGGCTTTCTTT. This translates into CASSPTTGETAFF.

J is TRBJ1-1 and V is TRBV29-1; a possible D gene is TRBD1 (5 bases). With 6 bases removed from V and 1 base from J, the gap between germline ends came to 9 bases. The CDR3 spans 12 residues. Germline lookup yields CDR1 SQVTM and CDR2 ANQGSEA. CDR3 in DNA: TGCAGCGTATCAGGACAGAACACTGAAGCTTTCTTT. Translating it yields CSVSGQNTEAFF.